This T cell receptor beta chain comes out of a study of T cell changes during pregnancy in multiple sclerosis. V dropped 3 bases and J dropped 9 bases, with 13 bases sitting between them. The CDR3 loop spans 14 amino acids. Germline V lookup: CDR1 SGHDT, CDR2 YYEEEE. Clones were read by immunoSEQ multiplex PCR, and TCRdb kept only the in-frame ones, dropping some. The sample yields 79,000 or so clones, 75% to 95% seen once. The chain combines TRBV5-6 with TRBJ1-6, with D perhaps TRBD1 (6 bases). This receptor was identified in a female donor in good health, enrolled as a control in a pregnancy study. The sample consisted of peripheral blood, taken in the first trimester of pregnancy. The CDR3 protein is CASSSRQDGSPLHF. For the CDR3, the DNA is TGTGCCAGCAGCTCCCGACAGGATGGTTCACCCCTCCACTTT.